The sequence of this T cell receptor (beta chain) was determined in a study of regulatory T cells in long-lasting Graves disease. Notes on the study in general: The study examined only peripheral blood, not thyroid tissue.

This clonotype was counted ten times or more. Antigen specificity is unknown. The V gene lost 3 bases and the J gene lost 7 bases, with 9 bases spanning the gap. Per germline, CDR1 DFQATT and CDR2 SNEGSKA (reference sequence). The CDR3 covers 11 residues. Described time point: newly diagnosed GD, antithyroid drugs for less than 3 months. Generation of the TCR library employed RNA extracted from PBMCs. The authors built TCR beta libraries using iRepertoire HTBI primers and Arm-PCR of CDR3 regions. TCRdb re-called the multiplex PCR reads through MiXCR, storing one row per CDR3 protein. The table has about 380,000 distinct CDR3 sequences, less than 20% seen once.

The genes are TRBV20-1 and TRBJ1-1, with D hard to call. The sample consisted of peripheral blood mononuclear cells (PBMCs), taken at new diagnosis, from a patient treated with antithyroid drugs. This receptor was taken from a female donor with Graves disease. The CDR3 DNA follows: TGCAGTGCTAGGATGCACCTTGAAGCTTTCTTT. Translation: CSARMHLEAFF.